The 18 T cell receptor beta chains in this list originate from one sample, sequenced in a study of control samples from healthy donors and cancer patients. This table comes from immunoSEQ multiplex PCR, and its TCRdb copy is limited to in-frame clones, with some not included. The profile shows roughly 48,000 clones, approximately 90% of them singletons. The sequenced sample was PBMCs. These receptors came from a woman aged 40-49 years with head and neck cancer.

This clone was observed once. V gene TRBV11-2 combines with J gene TRBJ2-7; D possibly corresponds to TRBD2 (5 bases). The CDR3 extends over 13 amino acids. CDR1 is SGHAT, CDR2 FQNNGV, per germline. V lost 5 bases and J 3 bases, leaving 11 bases between the germline ends. CDR3 protein: CASSRDYRYEQYF. The CDR3 DNA reads as TGTGCCAGCAGCCGAGACTACCGCTACGAGCAGTACTTC.

The rearrangement links TRBV19 to TRBJ1-5; D gene unclear. V lost 3 bases to trimming and J lost 2 bases, with 11 bases between them. CDR3 length: 15 amino acids. Germline assignment: CDR1 LNHDA and CDR2 SQIVND (reference sequence). The CDR3: CASSMMAAGNQPQHF. CDR3 nucleotides: TGTGCCAGTAGTATGATGGCTGCGGGCAATCAGCCCCAGCATTTT.

The gene calls are TRBV6-1 and TRBJ1-2; D remains unclear. This CDR3 is built from 15 residues. From germline, CDR1 is MNHNS and CDR2 SASEGT. V was pared by 1 base and J by 2 bases, with 11 bases between. The DNA of the CDR3 is TGTGCCAGCAGTGAAGTGAGAAGAGGGAACTATGGCTACACCTTC. As protein: CASSEVRRGNYGYTF.

The CDR3 DNA is TGCGCCACCGCCGGGACTATGAACACCGGGGAGCTGTTTTTT. It yields the protein CATAGTMNTGELFF. The rearrangement joins TRBV5-1 to TRBJ2-2; TRBD2 matches 7 bases. Germline V gene data show CDR1 as SGHRS and CDR2 as YFSETQ. Trimming at V came to 9 bases and at J to 1 base, leaving 6 bases not matched to a gene. This CDR3 is 14 amino acids long.

The chain combines TRBV29-1 with TRBJ2-3, with TRBD1 identical over 9 bases. Germline V gene sequence: CDR1 SQVTM, CDR2 ANQGSEA. The V and J ends lost 6 bases and 2 bases, in that order; junction bases with no gene match: 9. This CDR3 comprises 15 residues. The DNA of the CDR3 is TGCAGCGTGGTAGGGACAGGGAGGAACACAGATACGCAGTATTTT. This encodes CSVVGTGRNTDTQYF.

The chain employs TRBV19 and TRBJ1-5; 11 bases map to TRBD1. The CDR3 totals 15 residues. Germline-derived CDR1 and CDR2 are LNHDA and SQIVND (reference sequence). J was trimmed by 8 bases and V by 5 bases; bases with no gene match: 8. The CDR3 region is CASSEGQGESKPQHF. The CDR3 DNA reads as TGTGCCAGTAGTGAGGGACAGGGGGAATCAAAGCCCCAGCATTTT.

This clone is a singleton in its sample. The chain is built from TRBV5-1 and TRBJ2-1; 8 nucleotides align to TRBD1. V trimming: 4 bases; J trimming: 3 bases; junction bases outside the gene matches: 12. The V gene's germline CDR1 is SGHRS and CDR2 YFSETQ. This CDR3 contains 17 residues. DNA for the CDR3: TGCGCCAGCAGCGCTTCCGGAGGGGACAGGTACTACAATGAGCAGTTCTTC. Protein sequence: CASSASGGDRYYNEQFF.

This chain uses TRBV19 with TRBJ1-2; possibly TRBD1 for D (6 bases). The V and J ends lost 5 bases and 4 bases respectively, with 14 bases between them. This CDR3 has 14 amino acids. Per the germline V gene, CDR1 is LNHDA and CDR2 is SQIVND (reference sequence). The CDR3 nucleotides are TGTGCCAGTAGTGTACAGGGCAGCTCCTATGGCTACACCTTC. The encoded protein is CASSVQGSSYGYTF.

This chain joins TRBV25-1 and TRBJ1-2, with 11 positions matching TRBD1. From germline, CDR1 is MGHDK and CDR2 SYGVNS. The CDR3 is 15 residues long. V was pared by 2 bases and J by 3 bases, with 2 bases of the junction left unmatched. CDR3 nucleotides: TGTGCCAGCAGTGAACCGGGACAGGGGGACTATGGCTACACCTTC. This translates into CASSEPGQGDYGYTF.

This clone was picked up one time. The rearrangement joins TRBV2 to TRBJ2-1; D gene unclear. V shed 4 bases and J shed 2 bases, with 12 bases lying between them. The germline V gene encodes CDR1 SNHLY and CDR2 FYNNEI. The CDR3 runs to 15 residues. The CDR3 sequence is CASSGLKGPYNEQFF. The CDR3 coding sequence is TGTGCCAGCAGTGGACTTAAGGGTCCCTACAATGAGCAGTTCTTC.

The chain employs TRBV29-1 and TRBJ2-7; D possibly corresponds to TRBD1 (5 bases). The CDR3 extends over 11 amino acids. V lost 7 bases to trimming and J lost 3 bases, with 10 bases between them. Germline lookup yields CDR1 SQVTM and CDR2 ANQGSEA. The CDR3 DNA reads as TGCAGCGCCTTCGACAGCTACGAGCAGTACTTC. Residues: CSAFDSYEQYF.

This clone came up once. This chain uses TRBV7-2 with TRBJ2-4; D remains unclear. Deletions cut 4 bases from V and 8 bases from J, with 15 bases between. The CDR3 length is 14 residues. CDR1 and CDR2 (germline): SGHTA, FQGNSA. The CDR3, as DNA: TGTGCCAGCAGCTCCCGGGCCCCGGGTTACATTCAGTACTTC. Its translation: CASSSRAPGYIQYF.

The chain joins TRBV6-5 to TRBJ1-4; 9 nucleotides line up with TRBD1. J was trimmed by 7 bases and V by 7 bases; bases with no gene match: 7. Germline V gene lookup returns CDR1 MNHEY and CDR2 SVGAGI. This CDR3 has 14 amino acids. This chain's CDR3 is CASTTTGGSEKLFF. Written as DNA, the CDR3 is TGTGCCAGCACGACAACAGGGGGCAGTGAAAAACTGTTTTTT.

The V gene is TRBV4-2, the J gene TRBJ2-3; TRBD2 matches 7 bases. The germline V gene encodes CDR1 LGHNA and CDR2 YNFKEQ. V lost 2 bases, J lost 3 bases, and 8 bases stayed unmatched. The CDR3 is made up of 16 amino acids. The CDR3: CASSQIAGVLTDTQYF. The CDR3 DNA follows: TGTGCCAGCAGCCAAATTGCGGGAGTGCTGACAGATACGCAGTATTTT.

This chain uses TRBV7-9 with TRBJ1-2; D might be TRBD1 (6 bases). The CDR3 has 17 amino acids. Per the germline V gene, CDR1 is SEHNR and CDR2 is FQNEAQ (reference sequence). Trimming shortened V by 1 base and J by 1 base, and 16 bases separated the two germline ends. The CDR3 sequence: CASSLDGGPSINYGYTF. CDR3 nucleotides: TGTGCCAGCAGCTTAGATGGGGGCCCTTCCATTAACTATGGCTACACCTTC.

This clone was seen only once. V is TRBV19 and J is TRBJ2-7; no reliable D call. The CDR3 is 13 amino acids. In germline, CDR1 is LNHDA, CDR2 SQIVND (reference sequence). The V end was cut by 3 bases, the J end by 2 bases, with 8 bases between. CDR3 sequence reads: CASSIGKAYEQYF. CDR3 in DNA: TGTGCCAGTAGTATCGGTAAAGCCTACGAGCAGTACTTC.

This clone has just one count. The V call is TRBV5-8, the J call TRBJ1-1, with D tentatively TRBD1 (6 bases). CDR1 and CDR2 (germline): SGHTS, YDEGEE. Deletions cut 2 bases from V and 5 bases from J, with 13 bases between. There are 14 residues in the CDR3. The CDR3, as DNA: TGTGCCAGCAGCTTCACGCAGGGGAGGACTGAAGCTTTCTTT. Its protein product is CASSFTQGRTEAFF.

The CDR3 coding sequence is TGTGCCAGCATGGGTTCCGGGAGTCGCGACAATGAGCAGTTCTTC. Residues: CASMGSGSRDNEQFF. The chain is built from TRBV21-1 and TRBJ2-1; the table assigns TRBD2, which was not confirmed against the DNA. TRBV21-1 is designated a pseudogene. The CDR3 totals 15 residues.